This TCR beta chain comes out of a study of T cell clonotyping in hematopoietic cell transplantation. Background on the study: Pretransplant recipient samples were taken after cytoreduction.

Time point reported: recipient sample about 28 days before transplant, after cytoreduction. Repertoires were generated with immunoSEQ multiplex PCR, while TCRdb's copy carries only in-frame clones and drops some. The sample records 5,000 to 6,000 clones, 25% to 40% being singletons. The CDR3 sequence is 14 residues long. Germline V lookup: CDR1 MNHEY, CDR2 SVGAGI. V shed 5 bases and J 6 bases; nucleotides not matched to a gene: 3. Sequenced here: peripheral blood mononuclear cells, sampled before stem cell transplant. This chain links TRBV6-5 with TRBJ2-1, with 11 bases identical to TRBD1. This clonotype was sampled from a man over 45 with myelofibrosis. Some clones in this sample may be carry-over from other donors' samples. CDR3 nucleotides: TGTGCCAGCAGTCCCGGGACAGGGGGCAATGAGCAGTTCTTC. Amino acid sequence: CASSPGTGGNEQFF.